These 11 T cell receptor beta chains originate from one sample sequenced in a study of T cells in Graves' hyperthyroidism and ophthalmopathy. Amplified TCR beta CDR3 regions derived from RNA transcripts. HTBI primers drove first-round RT-PCR of the TCR CDR3. TCRdb reprocessed the multiplex PCR reads with MiXCR, giving one entry per CDR3 protein. The repertoire holds 380,000 or so distinct CDR3 sequences, with over 15% as singletons. Sequenced: blood. The receptors shown here come from a woman aged 18-29 years with Graves' hyperthyroidism.

This clonotype has a single count. This sequence joins TRBV20-1 and TRBJ2-7; perhaps D is TRBD1 or TRBD2 (5 bases each). Germline assignment: CDR1 DFQATT and CDR2 SNEGSKA (reference sequence). Trimming cost V 7 bases and J 10 bases, with 14 bases left between them. CDR3 length equals 10 residues. The CDR3 sequence: CSVGAPSQYF. Here the CDR3 DNA reads TGCAGTGTCGGGGCACCCAGTCAGTACTTC.

In this sample, this clonotype turned up many times. J is TRBJ2-5 and V is TRBV11-2; 7 positions agree with TRBD1. Germline V gives CDR1 SGHAT, CDR2 FQNNGV. The CDR3 covers 15 residues. J was trimmed by 2 bases and V by 7 bases; bases with no gene match: 10. This CDR3 is CASTRPGQPQETQYF. For the CDR3, the DNA is TGTGCCAGCACTCGACCGGGACAGCCACAAGAGACCCAGTACTTC. The variable domain in full, completed from reference TRBV11-2 and TRBJ2-5, reads EAGVAQSPRYKIIEKRQSVAFWCNPISGHATLYWYQQILGQGPKLLIQFQNNGVVDDSQLPKDRFSAERLKGVDSTLKIQPAKLEDSAVYLCASTRPGQPQETQYFGPGTRLLVL.

The V call is TRBV12-5, the J call TRBJ2-5; TRBD2 might be the D (6 bases). Germline CDR1 LGHNT, CDR2 FRNRAP. V lost 0 bases to trimming and J lost 3 bases, with 11 bases between them. The length of the CDR3 is 15 residues. The CDR3 spells CASGLVRTGEETQYF. Written as DNA, the CDR3 is TGTGCTAGTGGTTTGGTACGGACGGGGGAAGAGACCCAGTACTTC.

This clonotype was detected many times. This chain connects TRBV20-1 to TRBJ1-1; 9 bases agree with TRBD1. Germline V gene sequence: CDR1 DFQATT, CDR2 SNEGSKA (reference sequence). This CDR3 is built from 12 residues. Losses at the gene ends were 6 bases for V and 7 bases for J; bases not matched to a gene: 6. DNA of the CDR3: TGCAGTGCCCAGAGGGGACAGGGTGAAGCTTTCTTT. Protein: CSAQRGQGEAFF.

This clonotype was seen a handful of times. The rearrangement joins TRBV3-1 to TRBJ1-1; D is unclear. Trimming stripped 0 bases from V and 0 bases from J, with 5 bases between. The V gene's germline CDR1 is LGHDT and CDR2 YNNKEL (reference sequence). There are 14 residues in the CDR3. The chain's CDR3 is CASSQDPMNTEAFF. The CDR3 nucleotides are TGTGCCAGCAGCCAAGATCCCATGAACACTGAAGCTTTCTTT.

This clonotype was found a few times. This sequence joins TRBV29-1 and TRBJ2-7; the match to TRBD1 covers 12 bases. CDR3 length: 15 amino acids. Per germline, CDR1 SQVTM and CDR2 ANQGSEA. The V gene end was trimmed by 0 bases and the J gene end by 4 bases; junction bases not matched to a gene: 4. In DNA, the CDR3 is TGCAGCGTTGAAGACCCGGGACAGGGGGCATACGAGCAGTACTTC. Protein product: CSVEDPGQGAYEQYF.

This clonotype was observed at least ten times. This chain joins TRBV6-1 and TRBJ2-5; 8 nucleotides match TRBD1. This CDR3 region has 15 residues. Unmatched junction bases numbered 8, after V lost 3 bases and J lost 5 bases. The V gene's germline CDR1 is MNHNS and CDR2 SASEGT. The CDR3 bases are TGTGCCAGCAGTGACGCGCAGGGGGCCATCGAGACCCAGTACTTC. Translation: CASSDAQGAIETQYF.

This clonotype was recorded a few times. V gene TRBV5-1 combines with J gene TRBJ1-3; 12 nucleotides agree with TRBD1. The CDR3 sequence is 14 residues long. V lost 4 bases and J lost 8; bases outside the gene matches: 4. CDR1 SGHRS and CDR2 YFSETQ come from the germline V gene. CDR3 protein: CASSPGTGGYTIYF. The CDR3 region has the DNA TGCGCCAGCAGCCCCGGGACAGGGGGCTACACCATATATTTT.

Ten or more counts support this clonotype. V usage is TRBV3-1 and J usage is TRBJ2-5, with a possible D match to TRBD1 (6 bases). V lost 2 bases, J lost 5 bases, and 9 bases lay in between. Looked up from germline, CDR1 is LGHDT and CDR2 is YNNKEL (reference sequence). This CDR3 contains 13 residues. CDR3 sequence reads: CASSQRDTETQYF. The CDR3 DNA follows: TGTGCCAGCAGCCAACGGGACACGGAGACCCAGTACTTC.

This clonotype was seen at least ten times. The chain carries TRBV19 and TRBJ2-5, with 8 bases matching TRBD1. CDR1 and CDR2 (germline): LNHDA, SQIVND (reference sequence). Unmatched junction bases numbered 7, after V lost 5 bases and J lost 5 bases. The CDR3 runs 14 residues. This chain's CDR3 is CASSAGQGWETQYF. The CDR3 bases are TGTGCCAGTAGTGCCGGACAGGGTTGGGAGACCCAGTACTTC.

This clonotype has at least ten counts. This chain joins TRBV4-1 and TRBJ2-7, with D unresolved. V gave up 0 bases and J gave up 5 bases, with 17 bases separating them. The CDR3 totals 16 residues. Germline CDR1 MGHRA, CDR2 YSYEKL. The CDR3 loop is CASSQDGSIFLNEQYF. DNA of the CDR3: TGCGCCAGCAGCCAAGATGGTAGCATCTTCCTAAACGAGCAGTACTTC.